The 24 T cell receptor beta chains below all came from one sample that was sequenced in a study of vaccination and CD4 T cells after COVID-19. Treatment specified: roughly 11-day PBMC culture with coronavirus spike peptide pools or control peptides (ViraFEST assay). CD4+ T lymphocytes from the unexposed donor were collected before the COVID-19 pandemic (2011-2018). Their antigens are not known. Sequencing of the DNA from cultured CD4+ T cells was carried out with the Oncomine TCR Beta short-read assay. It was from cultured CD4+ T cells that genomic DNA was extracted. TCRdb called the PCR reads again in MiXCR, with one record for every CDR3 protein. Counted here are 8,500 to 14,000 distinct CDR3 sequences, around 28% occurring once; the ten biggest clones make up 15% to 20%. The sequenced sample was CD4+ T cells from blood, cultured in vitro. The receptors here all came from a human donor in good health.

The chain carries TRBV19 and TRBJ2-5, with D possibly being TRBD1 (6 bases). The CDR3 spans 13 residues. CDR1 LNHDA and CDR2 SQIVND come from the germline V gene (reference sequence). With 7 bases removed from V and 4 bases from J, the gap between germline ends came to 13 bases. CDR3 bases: TGTGCCAGTACAGGGGTAGGCGGAGAGACCCAGTACTTC. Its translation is CASTGVGGETQYF.

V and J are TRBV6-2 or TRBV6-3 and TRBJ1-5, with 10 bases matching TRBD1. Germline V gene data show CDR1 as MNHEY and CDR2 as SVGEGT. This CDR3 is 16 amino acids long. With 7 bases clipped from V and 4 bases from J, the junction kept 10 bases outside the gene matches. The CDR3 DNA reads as TGTGCCAGCACTCGCACCGGGACAGGGGCAAATCAGCCCCAGCATTTT. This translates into CASTRTGTGANQPQHF.

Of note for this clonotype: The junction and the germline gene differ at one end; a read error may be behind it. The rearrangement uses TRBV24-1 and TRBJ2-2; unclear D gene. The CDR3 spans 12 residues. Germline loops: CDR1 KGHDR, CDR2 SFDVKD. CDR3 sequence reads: CATSVRTEELFF. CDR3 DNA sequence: TGTGCCACCAGTGTGCGCACCGAGGAGCTGTTTTTT.

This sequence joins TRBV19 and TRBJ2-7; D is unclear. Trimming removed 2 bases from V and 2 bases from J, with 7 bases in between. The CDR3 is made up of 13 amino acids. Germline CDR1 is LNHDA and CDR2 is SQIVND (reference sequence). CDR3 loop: CASSITRTYEQYF. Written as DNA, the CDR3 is TGTGCCAGTAGTATAACGAGAACCTACGAGCAGTACTTC.

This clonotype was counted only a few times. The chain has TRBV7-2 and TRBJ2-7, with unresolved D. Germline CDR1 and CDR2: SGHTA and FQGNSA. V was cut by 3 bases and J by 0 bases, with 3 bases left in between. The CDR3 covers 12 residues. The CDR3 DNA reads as TGTGCCAGCAGCTTGAGCTCCTACGAGCAGTACTTC. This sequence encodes CASSLSSYEQYF. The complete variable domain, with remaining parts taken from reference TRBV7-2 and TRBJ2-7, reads GAGVSQSPSNKVTEKGKDVELRCDPISGHTALYWYRQSLGQGLEFLIYFQGNSAPDKSGLPSDRFSAERTGGSVSTLTIQRTQQEDSAVYLCASSLSSYEQYFGPGTRLTVT.

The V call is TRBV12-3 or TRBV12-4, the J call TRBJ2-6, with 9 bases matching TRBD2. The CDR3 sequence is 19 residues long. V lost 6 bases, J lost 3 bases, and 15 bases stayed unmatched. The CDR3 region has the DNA TGTGCCAGCAGCAACCCATTCGTGCGGGAGGGCCTTGGGGCCAACGTCCTGACTTTC. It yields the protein CASSNPFVREGLGANVLTF.

The CDR3 DNA reads as TGCGCCAGCAGCCAAGAACCGGGACAGATCAATCAGCCCCAGCATTTT. It encodes CASSQEPGQINQPQHF. The J gene is TRBJ1-5, the V gene TRBV4-1; 7 bases map to TRBD1. The V gene's germline CDR1 is MGHRA and CDR2 YSYEKL. Unmatched junction bases numbered 5, after V lost 0 bases and J lost 3 bases. The CDR3 has 16 residues.

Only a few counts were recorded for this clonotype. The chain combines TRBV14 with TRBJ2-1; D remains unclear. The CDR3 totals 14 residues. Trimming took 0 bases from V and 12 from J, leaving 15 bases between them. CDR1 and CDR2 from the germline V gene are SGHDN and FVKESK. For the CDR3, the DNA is TGTGCCAGCAGCCAAGATGAGGTAGGCATCGTGCAGTTCTTC. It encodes CASSQDEVGIVQFF.

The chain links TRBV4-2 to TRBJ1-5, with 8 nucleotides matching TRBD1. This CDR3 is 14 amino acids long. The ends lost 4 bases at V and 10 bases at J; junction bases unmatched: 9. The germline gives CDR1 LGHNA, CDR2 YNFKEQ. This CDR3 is CASSPQGASGPQHF. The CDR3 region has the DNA TGTGCCAGCAGCCCCCAGGGGGCCTCTGGTCCCCAGCATTTT.

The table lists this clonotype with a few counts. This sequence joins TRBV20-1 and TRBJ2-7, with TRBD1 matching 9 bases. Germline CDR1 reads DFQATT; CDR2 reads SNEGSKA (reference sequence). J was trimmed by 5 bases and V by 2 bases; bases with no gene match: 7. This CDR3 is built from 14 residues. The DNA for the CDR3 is TGCAGTGCTAGATCGGACAGGGGCAAACACGAGCAGTACTTC. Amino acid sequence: CSARSDRGKHEQYF.

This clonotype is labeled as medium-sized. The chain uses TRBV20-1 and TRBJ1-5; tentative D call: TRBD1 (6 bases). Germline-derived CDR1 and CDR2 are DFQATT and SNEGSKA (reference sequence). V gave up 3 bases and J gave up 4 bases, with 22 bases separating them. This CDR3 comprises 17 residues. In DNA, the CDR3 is TGCAGTGCTAGTAGATGGGCGACCCGGGGGCTAAATCAGCCCCAGCATTTT. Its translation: CSASRWATRGLNQPQHF.

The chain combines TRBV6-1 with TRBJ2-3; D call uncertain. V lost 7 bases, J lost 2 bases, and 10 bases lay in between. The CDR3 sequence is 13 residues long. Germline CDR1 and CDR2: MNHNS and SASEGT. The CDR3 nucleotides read TGTGCCAGCAATAGGGAAAACACAGATACGCAGTATTTT. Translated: CASNRENTDTQYF.

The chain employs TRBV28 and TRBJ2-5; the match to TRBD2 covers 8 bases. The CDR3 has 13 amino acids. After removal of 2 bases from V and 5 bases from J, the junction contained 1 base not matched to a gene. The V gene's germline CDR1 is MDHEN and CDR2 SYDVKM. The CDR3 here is CASSLASGETQYF. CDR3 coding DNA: TGTGCCAGCAGTTTAGCTAGCGGGGAGACCCAGTACTTC.

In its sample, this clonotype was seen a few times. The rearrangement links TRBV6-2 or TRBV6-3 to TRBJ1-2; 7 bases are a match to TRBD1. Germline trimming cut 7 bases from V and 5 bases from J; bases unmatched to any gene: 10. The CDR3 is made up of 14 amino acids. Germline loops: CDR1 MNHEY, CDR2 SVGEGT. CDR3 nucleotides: TGTGCCAGCACCGACAGGGTCGCATCATATGGCTACACCTTC. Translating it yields CASTDRVASYGYTF.

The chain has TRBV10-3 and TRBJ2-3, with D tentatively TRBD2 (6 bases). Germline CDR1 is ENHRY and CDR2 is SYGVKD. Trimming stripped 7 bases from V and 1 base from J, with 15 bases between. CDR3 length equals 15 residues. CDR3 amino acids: CAIKGGARRTDTQYF. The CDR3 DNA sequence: TGTGCCATCAAAGGCGGGGCCCGCCGCACAGATACGCAGTATTTT.

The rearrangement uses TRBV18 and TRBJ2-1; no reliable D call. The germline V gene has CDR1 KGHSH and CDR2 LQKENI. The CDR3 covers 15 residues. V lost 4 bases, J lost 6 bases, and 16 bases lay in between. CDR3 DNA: TGTGCCAGCTCACGGTGGAGTGGGTTCCCCAATGAGCAGTTCTTC. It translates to CASSRWSGFPNEQFF. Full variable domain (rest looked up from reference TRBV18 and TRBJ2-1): NAGVMQNPRHLVRRRGQEARLRCSPMKGHSHVYWYRQLPEEGLKFMVYLQKENIIDESGMPKERFSAEFPKEGPSILRIQQVVRGDSAAYFCASSRWSGFPNEQFFGPGTRLTVL.

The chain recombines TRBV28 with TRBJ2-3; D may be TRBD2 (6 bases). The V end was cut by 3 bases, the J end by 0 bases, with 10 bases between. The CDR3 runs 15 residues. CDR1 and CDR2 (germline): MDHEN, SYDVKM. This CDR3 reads CASSFRGKSTDTQYF. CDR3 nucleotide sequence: TGTGCCAGCAGTTTTCGGGGGAAAAGCACAGATACGCAGTATTTT.

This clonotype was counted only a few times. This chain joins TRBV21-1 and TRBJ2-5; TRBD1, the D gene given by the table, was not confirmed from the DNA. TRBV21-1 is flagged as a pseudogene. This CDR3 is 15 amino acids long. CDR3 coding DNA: TGTGCCAGCCCTTTTAGGGGGGAGAGGTGGGAGACCCAGTACTTC. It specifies CASPFRGERWETQYF.

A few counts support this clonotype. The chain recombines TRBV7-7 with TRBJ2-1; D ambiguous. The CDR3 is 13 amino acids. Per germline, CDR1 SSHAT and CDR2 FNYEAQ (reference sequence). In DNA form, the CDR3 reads TGTGCTAGCTCTATGGACGGTGGAGATGAGCAGTTCTTC. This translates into CASSMDGGDEQFF.

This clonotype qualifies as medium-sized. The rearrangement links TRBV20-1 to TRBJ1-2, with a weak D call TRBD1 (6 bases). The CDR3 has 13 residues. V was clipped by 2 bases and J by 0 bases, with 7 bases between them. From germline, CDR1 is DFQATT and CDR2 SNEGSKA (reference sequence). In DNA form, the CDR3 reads TGCAGTGCTAGAAAGGGGGCTAACTATGGCTACACCTTC. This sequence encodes CSARKGANYGYTF.

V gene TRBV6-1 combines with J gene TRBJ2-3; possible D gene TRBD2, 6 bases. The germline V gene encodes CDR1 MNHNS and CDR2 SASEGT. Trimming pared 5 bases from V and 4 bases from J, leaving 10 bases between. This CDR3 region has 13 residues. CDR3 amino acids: CASSPGGADTQYF. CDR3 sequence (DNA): TGTGCCAGCAGTCCCGGAGGGGCAGATACGCAGTATTTT.

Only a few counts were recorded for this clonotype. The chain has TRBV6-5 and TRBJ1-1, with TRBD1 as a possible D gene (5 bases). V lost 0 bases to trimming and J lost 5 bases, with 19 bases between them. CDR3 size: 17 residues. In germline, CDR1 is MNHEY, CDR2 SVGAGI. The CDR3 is CASSYSTRGRGRTEAFF. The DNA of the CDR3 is TGTGCCAGCAGTTACTCGACACGCGGGAGGGGTCGGACTGAAGCTTTCTTT.

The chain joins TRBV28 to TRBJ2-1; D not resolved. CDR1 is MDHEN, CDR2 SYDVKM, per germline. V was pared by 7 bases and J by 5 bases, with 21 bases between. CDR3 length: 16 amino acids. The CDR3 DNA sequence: TGTGCCAGCACCCTTAACCCGACCGGCCCCCACAATGAGCAGTTCTTC. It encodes CASTLNPTGPHNEQFF.

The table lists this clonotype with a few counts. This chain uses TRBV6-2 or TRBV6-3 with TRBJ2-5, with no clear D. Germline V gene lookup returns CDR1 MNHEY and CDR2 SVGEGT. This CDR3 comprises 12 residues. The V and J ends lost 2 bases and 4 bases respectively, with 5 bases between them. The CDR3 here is CASSYLSETQYF. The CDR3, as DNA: TGTGCCAGCAGTTACCTGTCAGAGACCCAGTACTTC.